Given below is one T cell receptor beta chain in context. Its antigen remains unknown. Assay used: immunoSEQ multiplex PCR; TCRdb lists only in-frame clones, some missing. The data show about 350,000 clones, approximately 81% seen once. This CDR3 has 15 amino acids. Germline V lookup: CDR1 KGHSH, CDR2 LQKENI. J gave up 5 bases and V 2 bases, and 3 bases lay outside the gene matches. The data belong to a study of Ad26.COV2.S vaccination and SARS-CoV-2 variants. Regarding the study as a whole: Those who received the vaccine showed greater spike-specific TCR breadth than those given placebo. In vaccinated individuals, spike-specific CD8+ and CD4+ T cell responses reportedly displayed substantial breadth.

Documented treatment: around 19 received Ad26.COV2.S at low or high dose, single or two shots; about 5 received placebo; per-sample allocation not given. The samples were gathered on day 63 after the first injection of vaccine or placebo. Vaccination used an Ad26 vector expressing Wuhan-strain SARS-CoV-2 spike. The material was peripheral blood, obtained in a trial of Ad26.COV2.S vaccine versus placebo. The rearrangement uses TRBV18 and TRBJ2-2; 9 bases align to TRBD1. The receptor comes from a person aged 18-60 years who received the Ad26.COV2.S COVID-19 vaccine or a placebo. CDR3 region: CASSPKQGATGELFF. In DNA, the CDR3 is TGTGCCAGCTCACCAAAACAGGGGGCAACCGGGGAGCTGTTTTTT.